The clone carrying this TCR beta chain was observed a handful of times. What it binds is not known. This specimen belongs to a study of cytomegalovirus exposure and HLA in healthy donors. Study results and limitations: Three CMV-associated chains were confirmed in vitro to be specific for CMV antigens. A list of 164 TCR beta chains associated with cytomegalovirus was given.

Nominally healthy donors provided the samples, though records likely missed some immune exposures. CDR3 length: 14 residues. V was trimmed by 5 bases and J by 4 bases, leaving 11 bases between them. Germline values: CDR1 SGHAT, CDR2 FQNNGV. PCR employed 60 Vbeta and 13 Jbeta primers. Assay used: immunoSEQ multiplex PCR; TCRdb lists only in-frame clones, some missing. The data contain 90,000 to 120,000 clones, more than 75% of them seen just once; the ten biggest clones take up roughly 2.7%. This chain connects TRBV11-2 to TRBJ2-2; no reliable D call. Sequencing input: PBMCs. The TCR sequence derives from a man aged 25-45 years in good health and CMV-seropositive. The DNA of the CDR3 is TGTGCCAGCAGCCCAGTTGAGGCCACCGGGGAGCTGTTTTTT. It codes for CASSPVEATGELFF.